This note documents a single T cell receptor beta chain sequence. These data are taken from a study of blood T cell repertoires in COVID-19. Study summary: COVID-19 samples, acute and convalescent, were from the United States, Italy and Spain. T cells, B-cell-depleted T cells, or PBMCs provided the cDNA or gDNA that served as material.

This CDR3 has 13 residues. Germline CDR1 reads MNHEY; CDR2 reads SVGAGI. V lost 0 bases and J 17 bases, leaving 16 bases between the germline ends. Authors' methods: It was from reference gene primer amplification that nucleated cell counts were estimated. Clones were sequenced by immunoSEQ multiplex PCR, and TCRdb holds only the in-frame ones, with some missing. Clonal size and the V and J genes are those of that table, whereas D and trimming came from the DNA. The data show some 700,000 clones, more than 80% seen once. Sequences were obtained from peripheral blood. This chain joins TRBV6-5 and TRBJ2-2, with D unclear. This TCR derives from a woman in her late teens or twenties with acute or convalescent COVID-19. This chain's CDR3 is CASSYSHYGSIFF. In nucleotides, the CDR3 is TGTGCCAGCAGTTACTCGCATTACGGGTCAATATTTTTT.